The next 32 T cell receptor beta chains were all read from a single sample in a study of shared clonotypes between healthy human individuals. Repertoires were generated with immunoSEQ multiplex PCR, while TCRdb's copy carries only in-frame clones and drops some. Of approximately 500,000 clones listed, 96% are singletons. Sequencing used naive CD4+ T cells sorted from blood. Subset given: CD45RA+ positively selected. The origin of the receptors is a woman in her twenties or thirties in good health.

The sample holds one count of this clone. The genes are TRBV18 and TRBJ1-4, with 12 bases that match TRBD1. From germline, CDR1 is KGHSH and CDR2 LQKENI. The CDR3 loop spans 18 amino acids. J lost 2 bases, V lost 1 base, and 5 bases had no gene match. The DNA of the CDR3 is TGTGCCAGCTCACCACGCCGGGACAGGGGGCTTACTAATGAAAAACTGTTTTTT. Translation gives CASSPRRDRGLTNEKLFF.

The V call is TRBV19, the J call TRBJ2-1; 8 nucleotides match TRBD2. V dropped 4 bases and J dropped 4; count of bases not matched to a gene: 12. Germline V gene sequence: CDR1 LNHDA, CDR2 SQIVND (reference sequence). The CDR3 sequence is 17 residues long. CDR3 loop: CASSTGVLAGRYNEQFF. The CDR3 coding sequence is TGTGCCAGTAGTACGGGGGTTTTAGCGGGGCGATACAATGAGCAGTTCTTC.

This chain joins TRBV14 and TRBJ2-2; D gene uncertain. V was pared by 3 bases and J by 7 bases, with 6 bases between. The CDR3 covers 12 residues. In germline, CDR1 is SGHDN, CDR2 FVKESK. The CDR3 DNA reads as TGTGCCAGCAGCCAGCTGAGCGGGGAGCTGTTTTTT. Translating it yields CASSQLSGELFF.

This sequence joins TRBV18 and TRBJ2-7; D may be TRBD1 (6 bases). CDR3 length: 20 residues. Trimming cost V 2 bases and J 1 base, with 27 bases left between them. Germline V CDR1 and CDR2: KGHSH, LQKENI. The CDR3 sequence: CASSPNFYRAGSFESYEQYF. In nucleotides, the CDR3 is TGTGCCAGCTCACCAAATTTTTACAGGGCAGGTTCATTCGAATCCTACGAGCAGTACTTC. Variable domain in full (rest from reference TRBV18 and TRBJ2-7): NAGVMQNPRHLVRRRGQEARLRCSPMKGHSHVYWYRQLPEEGLKFMVYLQKENIIDESGMPKERFSAEFPKEGPSILRIQQVVRGDSAAYFCASSPNFYRAGSFESYEQYFGPGTRLTVT.

The genes are TRBV28 and TRBJ1-5; tentative D call: TRBD1 (5 bases). V was shortened by 3 bases and J by 7 bases, with 13 bases between the two germline ends. Germline CDR1 and CDR2: MDHEN and SYDVKM. The CDR3 totals 14 residues. For the CDR3, the DNA is TGTGCCAGCAGTTTTGACCCAGGGCCCCAGCCCCAGCATTTT. It codes for CASSFDPGPQPQHF.

A note on this clone: One end of the junction varies from germline; a read error may be responsible. The V and J genes are TRBV19 and TRBJ2-1, with 9 bases matching TRBD2. The CDR3 runs 13 residues. Germline V gives CDR1 LNHDA, CDR2 SQIVND (reference sequence). This CDR3 is CASSMAGGPLELF. The CDR3 DNA follows: TGTGCCAGTAGTATGGCGGGAGGGCCCTTGGAGCTCTTC.

The V and J genes are TRBV11-2 and TRBJ1-1, with no clear D. V was clipped by 6 bases and J by 2 bases, with 16 bases between them. The germline V gene has CDR1 SGHAT and CDR2 FQNNGV. The CDR3 length is 15 residues. In nucleotides, the CDR3 is TGTGCCAGCAGTCGTTCTCCGGGATCAAACACTGAAGCTTTCTTT. Residues: CASSRSPGSNTEAFF.

The rearrangement joins TRBV7-4 to TRBJ2-7; 12 bases agree with TRBD2. V dropped 4 bases and J dropped 5; count of bases not matched to a gene: 6. This CDR3 comprises 15 residues. Germline V gene data show CDR1 as SGHVT and CDR2 as SQSDAQ. Here the CDR3 DNA reads TGTGCCAGCAGCTCTCCGGGACTAGCGGGCCACGAGCAGTACTTC. As protein: CASSSPGLAGHEQYF. Full variable domain (remainder filled in from reference TRBV7-4 and TRBJ2-7): GAGVSQSPRYKVAKRGRDVALRCDSISGHVTLYWYRQTLGQGSEVLTYSQSDAQRDKSGRPSGRFSAERPERSVSTLKIQRTEQGDSAVYLCASSSPGLAGHEQYFGPGTRLTVT.

The chain links TRBV6-6 to TRBJ1-2; 9 nucleotides align to TRBD1. The junction had 10 bases not matched to a gene; V was cut back by 4 bases and J by 7 bases. CDR3 length: 15 residues. Germline CDR1 reads MNHNY; CDR2 reads SVGAGI (reference sequence). The CDR3 protein is CASSSITGGRGGYTF. CDR3 bases: TGTGCCAGCAGTTCCATTACAGGGGGCCGCGGTGGCTACACCTTC.

The chain carries TRBV1 and TRBJ1-2. TRBV1 is recorded as a pseudogene. This CDR3 contains 17 residues. The chain's CDR3 is CTSSQRGVRADSYGYTF. The CDR3 nucleotides are TGCACCAGCAGCCAGAGGGGGGTCCGGGCAGATTCCTATGGCTACACCTTC.

DNA of the CDR3: TGTGCCAGTAGCTCAGCGGGTAGGGGTGATACGCAGTATTTT. This sequence encodes CASSSAGRGDTQYF. V and J are TRBV19 and TRBJ2-3, with D possibly being TRBD2 (6 bases). Germline CDR1 and CDR2: LNHDA and SQIVND (reference sequence). The CDR3 has 14 amino acids. V lost 6 bases and J lost 6, with 16 bases in between. The entire variable domain, with the rest obtained from reference TRBV19 and TRBJ2-3, is as follows: DGGITQSPKYLFRKEGQNVTLSCEQNLNHDAMYWYRQDPGQGLRLIYYSQIVNDFQKGDIAEGYSVSREKKESFPLTVTSAQKNPTAFYLCASSSAGRGDTQYFGPGTRLTVL.

On this clone: Other DNA sequences in the same sample also yield this CDR3. The chain links TRBV28 to TRBJ1-5; no definite D call. V was shortened by 3 bases and J by 6 bases, with 6 bases between the two germline ends. This CDR3 comprises 12 residues. CDR1 is MDHEN, CDR2 SYDVKM, per germline. In nucleotides, the CDR3 is TGTGCCAGCAGTTTTGGAGGTCAGCCCCAGCATTTT. Translating gives CASSFGGQPQHF.

DNA for the CDR3: TGCGCCAGCAGCTTGGCGGGTTCGAGCGGGCTTACCCGCACTGAGCAGTTCTTC. Its translation: CASSLAGSSGLTRTEQFF. The gene calls are TRBV5-1 and TRBJ2-1, with a weak D call TRBD2 (6 bases). Trimming stripped 0 bases from V and 9 bases from J, with 25 bases between. Germline V gives CDR1 SGHRS, CDR2 YFSETQ. The CDR3 is 18 residues long.

In this sample, this clone turned up once. J is TRBJ2-5 and V is TRBV7-6; no clear D gene. The germline gives CDR1 SGHVS, CDR2 FNYEAQ. V was clipped by 1 base and J by 0 bases, with 6 bases between them. This CDR3 has 14 amino acids. The CDR3 sequence is CASSLGTYQETQYF. CDR3 DNA: TGTGCCAGCAGCTTAGGCACGTACCAAGAGACCCAGTACTTC.

Concerning this clone: This CDR3 is also generated by other DNA sequences in the sample. This chain connects TRBV28 to TRBJ2-7; D is perhaps TRBD1 (6 bases). This CDR3 is built from 14 residues. Trimming pared 4 bases from V and 2 bases from J, leaving 12 bases between. CDR1 is MDHEN and CDR2 is SYDVKM in the germline V gene. The chain's CDR3 is CASSSPTGPYEQYF. CDR3 sequence (DNA): TGTGCCAGCAGTTCCCCGACAGGCCCCTACGAGCAGTACTTC.

The chain has TRBV18 and TRBJ2-7, with D possibly being TRBD2 (6 bases). Germline V lookup: CDR1 KGHSH, CDR2 LQKENI. Trimming took 1 base from V and 3 from J, leaving 16 bases between them. CDR3 size: 16 residues. CDR3 region: CASSPLPGGTHYEQYF. DNA of the CDR3: TGTGCCAGCTCACCACTCCCTGGGGGGACCCACTACGAGCAGTACTTC.

The V gene is TRBV7-2, the J gene TRBJ2-1, with unresolved D. The CDR3 has 14 amino acids. CDR1 is SGHTA, CDR2 FQGNSA, per germline. Trimming pared 1 base from V and 11 bases from J, leaving 15 bases between. This chain's CDR3 is CASSLDTAAKKQFF. In nucleotides, the CDR3 is TGTGCCAGCAGCTTAGACACGGCGGCTAAGAAGCAGTTCTTC.

The chain joins TRBV18 to TRBJ2-5; D may correspond to TRBD1 or TRBD2 (5 bases each). The CDR3 runs 15 residues. Germline CDR1 and CDR2: KGHSH and LQKENI. Trimming left V 4 bases short and J 6 bases short, with 18 bases between. The chain's CDR3 is CASSQRRDQQKTQYF. The CDR3 region has the DNA TGTGCCAGCTCACAACGCCGGGACCAGCAAAAGACCCAGTACTTC. The entire variable domain, with the rest obtained from reference TRBV18 and TRBJ2-5, is as follows: NAGVMQNPRHLVRRRGQEARLRCSPMKGHSHVYWYRQLPEEGLKFMVYLQKENIIDESGMPKERFSAEFPKEGPSILRIQQVVRGDSAAYFCASSQRRDQQKTQYFGPGTRLLVL.

This clone was observed a single time. The gene calls are TRBV30 and TRBJ1-2; D unresolved. The germline V gene encodes CDR1 GTSNPN and CDR2 SVGIG (reference sequence). Trimming took off 3 bases at V and 7 bases at J, with 12 bases between the two ends. There are 12 residues in the CDR3. Written as DNA, the CDR3 is TGTGCCTGGAGCCCGTCGTCCGGTGGCTACACCTTC. Translated: CAWSPSSGGYTF.

The rearrangement joins TRBV7-2 to TRBJ2-3; the D gene could be TRBD1 or TRBD2 (5 bases each). V lost 4 bases and J lost 1, with 12 bases in between. This CDR3 has 15 residues. Germline CDR1 reads SGHTA; CDR2 reads FQGNSA. CDR3 sequence reads: CASSWRVGGTDTQYF. CDR3 DNA: TGTGCCAGCAGCTGGCGGGTAGGGGGCACAGATACGCAGTATTTT.

In regard to this clone: The same CDR3 can be traced to other DNA sequences in this sample. The chain couples TRBV7-8 to TRBJ2-7, with D possibly matching TRBD2 (6 bases). The length of the CDR3 is 13 residues. The ends were cut back, 8 bases at V and 0 bases at J, with 11 bases in the middle. Germline-derived CDR1 and CDR2 are SGHVS and FQNEAQ. DNA of the CDR3: TGTGCCAGCTCCAGGGACTCCTCCTACGAGCAGTACTTC. It yields the protein CASSRDSSYEQYF.

The chain recombines TRBV5-1 with TRBJ2-1, with 11 bases fitting TRBD2. In germline, CDR1 is SGHRS, CDR2 YFSETQ. This CDR3 is built from 15 residues. Trimming took 1 base from V and 7 from J; bases not matched to a gene: 4. The CDR3 here is CASSLRLAGRNEQFF. Here the CDR3 DNA reads TGCGCCAGCAGCTTGCGACTAGCGGGACGTAATGAGCAGTTCTTC.

V usage is TRBV6-6 and J usage is TRBJ2-1, with a possible D match to TRBD2 (5 bases). This CDR3 is 14 amino acids long. CDR1 is MNHNY, CDR2 SVGAGI, per germline (reference sequence). Trimming removed 3 bases at V and 2 bases at J, with 8 bases between. The CDR3 DNA follows: TGTGCCAGCAGTTATCACGGGGCCTACAATGAGCAGTTCTTC. Residues: CASSYHGAYNEQFF.

This clone was counted only a few times. V gene TRBV5-1 combines with J gene TRBJ2-7; D is uncertain. This CDR3 has 12 residues. Germline V gene lookup returns CDR1 SGHRS and CDR2 YFSETQ. The V end was cut by 1 base, the J end by 3 bases, with 5 bases between. For the CDR3, the DNA is TGCGCCAGCAGCTTGTCGGGCTACGAGCAGTACTTC. Amino acids: CASSLSGYEQYF.

This chain links TRBV9 with TRBJ1-3, with TRBD1 matching over 8 bases. The V gene's germline CDR1 is SGDLS and CDR2 YYNGEE. This CDR3 is 17 amino acids long. The V gene end was trimmed by 3 bases and the J gene end by 0 bases; junction bases not matched to a gene: 8. CDR3 amino acids: CASSGADRAVSGNTIYF. The CDR3 DNA sequence: TGTGCCAGCAGCGGAGCGGACAGGGCGGTCTCTGGAAACACCATATATTTT. The entire variable domain, with the rest obtained from reference TRBV9 and TRBJ1-3, is as follows: DSGVTQTPKHLITATGQRVTLRCSPRSGDLSVYWYQQSLDQGLQFLIQYYNGEERAKGNILERFSAQQFPDLHSELNLSSLELGDSALYFCASSGADRAVSGNTIYFGEGSWLTVV.

The V gene is TRBV27, the J gene TRBJ2-5, with a tentative D call TRBD1 (5 bases). Trimming removed 6 bases at V and 1 base at J, with 12 bases between. The CDR3 is 14 amino acids. Germline CDR1 and CDR2: MNHEY and SMNVEV (reference sequence). The CDR3 spells CASSVRGFQETQYF. CDR3 coding DNA: TGTGCCAGCAGCGTAAGGGGCTTCCAAGAGACCCAGTACTTC.

The chain uses TRBV18 and TRBJ1-2; tentatively, D is TRBD1 (6 bases). Trimming took 3 bases from V and 0 from J, leaving 14 bases between them. CDR1 KGHSH and CDR2 LQKENI come from the germline V gene. The CDR3 has 16 residues. The CDR3 loop reads CASSPERGASNYGYTF. The CDR3, as DNA: TGTGCCAGCTCACCCGAAAGGGGGGCCTCTAACTATGGCTACACCTTC.

In DNA form, the CDR3 reads TGTGCCAGCAGTTCAGGGAGGCAAGAGACCCAGTACTTC. It yields the protein CASSSGRQETQYF. The J gene is TRBJ2-5, the V gene TRBV28; D might be TRBD2 (6 bases). The ends were cut back, 4 bases at V and 2 bases at J, with 8 bases in the middle. Germline V gene sequence: CDR1 MDHEN, CDR2 SYDVKM. The CDR3 consists of 13 residues.

This chain links TRBV28 with TRBJ2-7; no firm D call. V was trimmed by 4 bases and J by 2 bases, leaving 12 bases between them. The CDR3 loop spans 14 amino acids. The germline CDR1 and CDR2 sequences are MDHEN and SYDVKM. The CDR3 reads CASSSPDGTYEQYF. CDR3 in DNA: TGTGCCAGCAGTTCCCCTGACGGCACCTACGAGCAGTACTTC.

V is TRBV20-1 and J is TRBJ2-7; D unresolved. Germline V gives CDR1 DFQATT, CDR2 SNEGSKA (reference sequence). V was cut by 3 bases and J by 6 bases, with 9 bases left in between. The CDR3 is 11 amino acids. The CDR3 is CSASIRSEQYF. The DNA of the CDR3 is TGCAGTGCTAGCATTCGGTCCGAGCAGTACTTC.

The chain employs TRBV28 and TRBJ2-1, with 10 bases identical to TRBD2. Per the germline V gene, CDR1 is MDHEN and CDR2 is SYDVKM. Trimming cost V 3 bases and J 3 bases; bases outside gene matches: 5. The CDR3 spans 16 residues. Here the CDR3 reads CASSFRPSGGYNEQFF. In DNA, the CDR3 is TGTGCCAGCAGTTTCAGGCCTAGCGGGGGCTACAATGAGCAGTTCTTC.

This chain uses TRBV6-5 with TRBJ1-5, with 7 bases aligning to TRBD1. V trimming: 8 bases; J trimming: 1 base; junction bases outside the gene matches: 8. This CDR3 is built from 15 residues. CDR1 and CDR2 (germline): MNHEY, SVGAGI. CDR3 loop: CASSLDRASNQPQHF. In DNA form, the CDR3 reads TGTGCCAGCTCCTTAGACAGGGCGAGCAATCAGCCCCAGCATTTT.